These T cell receptor beta chains were read from a single sample in a study of T cells in Graves' hyperthyroidism and ophthalmopathy. TCRdb reanalysed the multiplex PCR reads using MiXCR and keeps one entry per CDR3 protein. The repertoire holds about 600,000 distinct CDR3 sequences, with 13% to 15% as singletons. Sequenced sample: blood. The origin of the receptors is a woman between 18 and 30 years old with Graves' ophthalmopathy. Both conserved end residues are part of each CDR3. D genes are given only for firm matches. The size of a clone is reported for some rows only, either as once, few or many, or as a class for expanded clones.

>.|TRBV7-9|TRBJ2-1|TRBD2
CASSPKVRLAPYNEQFF
TGTGCCAGCAGCCCCAAGGTGAGACTAGCGCCTTACAATGAGCAGTTCTTC
>.|TRBV19|TRBJ2-5|TRBD2
CASSIGGLAGGGETQYF
TGTGCCAGTAGTATCGGGGGGCTAGCGGGAGGGGGGGAGACCCAGTACTTC
>few|TRBV7-9|TRBJ2-3|TRBD2
CASSAAGGGGDTQYF
TGTGCCAGCAGCGCAGCGGGAGGGGGCGGAGATACGCAGTATTTT
>.|TRBV6-2/TRBV6-3|TRBJ2-3|.
CASSYTGLFTDTQYF
TGTGCCAGCAGTTACACGGGATTATTCACAGATACGCAGTATTTT
>.|TRBV3-1|TRBJ1-2|.
CASSQEGGGQGYTF
TGTGCCAGCAGCCAAGAAGGTGGGGGGCAGGGCTACACCTTC
>many|TRBV12-3/TRBV12-4|TRBJ2-7|TRBD1
CASSFRTGGVGEQYF
TGTGCCAGCAGTTTTAGGACAGGGGGGGTGGGCGAGCAGTACTTC
>.|TRBV2|TRBJ2-3|TRBD1
CASSYTTGSPTQYF
TGTGCCAGCAGTTATACGACAGGGTCACCAACGCAGTATTTT
>many|TRBV28|TRBJ2-5|TRBD2
CASSYLGTSGRKGTQETQYF
TGTGCCAGCAGTTATCTGGGGACTAGCGGGCGGAAGGGAACTCAAGAGACCCAGTACTTC
>.|TRBV5-6|TRBJ1-4|.
CASSLEPPGGGRGSEKLFF
TGTGCCAGCAGCTTGGAACCTCCGGGCGGGGGCAGGGGTTCTGAAAAACTGTTTTTT
>many|TRBV2|TRBJ2-7|TRBD1
CASSVPGQGGRAVYEQYF
TGTGCCAGCAGCGTACCGGGACAGGGTGGAAGGGCGGTCTACGAGCAGTACTTC
>many|TRBV27|TRBJ1-2|TRBD1
CASSRGTGGPYGYTF
TGTGCCAGCAGTCGAGGGACAGGGGGACCCTATGGCTACACCTTC
>many|TRBV7-3|TRBJ2-7|.
CASSPPGAPYEQYF
TGTGCCAGCAGCCCTCCAGGTGCTCCCTACGAGCAGTACTTC
>many|TRBV7-2|TRBJ1-2|TRBD1
CASSPRTGDGYTF
TGTGCCAGCAGCCCTAGGACAGGGGATGGCTACACCTTC
>many|TRBV24-1|TRBJ2-3|.
CATRGRLSTDTQYF
TGTGCCACCAGGGGGAGGCTGAGCACAGATACGCAGTATTTT
>few|TRBV5-1|TRBJ1-2|.
CASSLAYGNKRDYGYTF
TGCGCCAGCAGCCTCGCCTATGGAAACAAACGGGACTATGGCTACACCTTC
>.|TRBV28|TRBJ1-1|.
CASRGRMRWNTEAFF
TGTGCCAGCAGGGGCCGGATGAGGTGGAACACTGAAGCTTTCTTT
>.|TRBV12-3/TRBV12-4|TRBJ2-4|TRBD2
CASSLSGRASVAKNIQYF
TGTGCCAGCAGTTTAAGCGGGAGGGCCAGTGTGGCCAAAAACATTCAGTACTTC
>.|TRBV2|TRBJ1-2|TRBD1
CASSVQGAKDYGYTF
TGTGCCAGCAGTGTACAGGGGGCGAAGGACTATGGCTACACCTTC
>many|TRBV6-1|TRBJ2-3|.
CASCLTGSTDTQYF
TGTGCCAGCTGCTTGACGGGGAGCACAGATACGCAGTATTTT
>.|TRBV18|TRBJ2-7|.
CASAQTLGEQYF
TGTGCCAGCGCCCAAACTTTGGGCGAGCAGTACTTC
>.|TRBV28|TRBJ1-5|.
CASSLVGLFSNQPQHF
TGTGCCAGCAGTTTGGTGGGGCTCTTTAGCAATCAGCCCCAGCATTTT
>many|TRBV5-1|TRBJ1-1|TRBD1
CASSAGTEHTEAFF
TGCGCCAGCAGCGCCGGGACAGAGCACACTGAAGCTTTCTTT
>many|TRBV2|TRBJ2-3|.
CASSKDSSTDTQYF
TGTGCCAGCAGCAAGGACAGTTCCACAGATACGCAGTATTTT
>many|TRBV20-1|TRBJ2-1|.
CSADVSGLNNEQFF
TGCAGTGCCGATGTTAGCGGTTTGAACAATGAGCAGTTCTTC
>few|TRBV7-9|TRBJ1-5|.
CASRTDGNQPQHF
TGTGCCAGCAGAACCGATGGCAATCAGCCCCAGCATTTT
>many|TRBV29-1|TRBJ2-1|TRBD2
CSVDVLPGLAETSYNEQFF
TGCAGCGTTGACGTATTACCGGGACTAGCGGAAACCTCCTACAATGAGCAGTTCTTC
>few|TRBV6-5|TRBJ2-1|TRBD2
CASSYSRAGGHNEQFF
TGTGCCAGCAGTTACTCGAGAGCGGGAGGGCACAATGAGCAGTTCTTC
>many|TRBV3-1|TRBJ1-2|.
CASSQVGNYGYTF
TGTGCCAGCAGCCAAGTGGGAAACTATGGCTACACCTTC
>.|TRBV5-5|TRBJ2-5|TRBD1
CASSLEGTGTETQYF
TGTGCCAGCAGCTTGGAAGGGACAGGGACGGAGACCCAGTACTTC